The clone carrying this T cell receptor (beta chain) showed up just once. These data come from a study of blood T cell repertoires in COVID-19. Trimming shortened V by 2 bases and J by 7 bases, and 9 bases separated the two germline ends. This CDR3 region has 12 residues. CDR1 and CDR2 (germline): SQVTM, ANQGSEA. Methods used by the authors: The assay estimated nucleated cells by amplifying reference gene primers. Using immunoSEQ multiplex PCR, the repertoire was profiled, and TCRdb retains in-frame clones only, with some absent. D and trimming were read from the DNA, whereas the V and J calls and clone size are those reported in that table. The sample consists of tens of thousands of clones, over 75% of them appearing once. Enrolled during active infection, Seattle patients were then followed longitudinally.

The rearrangement links TRBV29-1 to TRBJ2-1; TRBD2 might be the D (5 bases). Sequencing input: peripheral blood. The clonotype comes from a man aged 35 to 55 with COVID-19, enrolled during active disease. The CDR3 DNA reads as TGCAGCGTTGAACCCGGGATTAATGAGCAGTTCTTC. Amino acids: CSVEPGINEQFF.